This T cell receptor (beta chain) was documented in a study of blood T cell repertoires in COVID-19. Study in general: The origin of the acute and convalescent COVID-19 samples was the United States, Italy and Spain. Nucleic acid was either cDNA or gDNA, and it came from T cells, B-cell-depleted T cells, or PBMCs.

Original data processing: Estimates of nucleated cell counts were drawn from the amplification of reference gene primers. Method: immunoSEQ multiplex PCR; TCRdb's copy keeps in-frame clones and lacks some. Clonal size and the V and J genes are those of that table, whereas D and trimming came from the DNA. The data hold approximately 180,000 clones, with approximately 85% observed a single time. This CDR3 has 15 residues. Trimming took off 7 bases at V and 1 base at J, with 17 bases between the two ends. Per germline, CDR1 SGHRS and CDR2 YFSETQ. The receptor's source is a human donor with active or convalescent COVID-19. The donor label of this sample is uncertain. The chain carries TRBV5-1 and TRBJ1-1; the D gene is possibly TRBD1 (6 bases). Sequenced input: peripheral blood. DNA of the CDR3: TGCGCCAGCCGGAGCGGGGGGGCTGGGAACACTGAAGCTTTCTTT. As protein: CASRSGGAGNTEAFF.